The next 27 T cell receptor beta chains were all read from a single sample in a study. TCRdb re-derived calls from the 5' RACE reads in MiXCR, one entry per CDR3 protein. This sample has over 55,000 distinct CDR3 sequences, with 28% found just once. The sample consisted of tumor-infiltrating memory CD4+ T cells sorted from the breast tumor. This sample's subset: memory CD4+ T cells, CD4+CD45RO+CD25-. These receptors were obtained from a female donor with breast cancer.

By proportion, this clonotype is medium-sized. The J gene is TRBJ2-1, the V gene TRBV5-6, with TRBD1 matching over 9 bases. CDR3 length equals 16 residues. Germline lookup yields CDR1 SGHDT and CDR2 YYEEEE. V was clipped by 3 bases and J by 1 base; unmatched bases: 5. CDR3 in amino acids: CASSWFDRGSYNEQFF. The CDR3 DNA sequence: TGTGCCAGCAGCTGGTTTGACAGGGGGTCCTACAATGAGCAGTTCTTC.

This clonotype has just a few counts. This rearrangement joins TRBV12-3 or TRBV12-4 to TRBJ2-1; unclear D gene. This CDR3 contains 15 residues. V was shortened by 5 bases and J by 8 bases, with 19 bases between the two germline ends. The CDR3 DNA sequence: TGTGCCAGCAGTCCACCTTGGGATAGTGTGGATGAGCAGTTCTTC. This sequence encodes CASSPPWDSVDEQFF.

This chain joins TRBV7-3 and TRBJ1-1, with TRBD1 matching over 8 bases. CDR1 is SGHTA, CDR2 FQGTGA, per germline. With V trimmed by 5 bases and J by 6 bases, 8 bases remained unmatched. The CDR3 loop spans 14 amino acids. This CDR3 reads CASSPQGGNPEAFF. The DNA of the CDR3 is TGTGCCAGCAGCCCACAGGGGGGGAATCCTGAAGCTTTCTTT.

This clonotype was observed a handful of times. This chain joins TRBV5-1 and TRBJ1-1; a possible D gene is TRBD1 (5 bases). The germline V gene has CDR1 SGHRS and CDR2 YFSETQ. With 5 bases removed from V and 2 bases from J, the gap between germline ends came to 13 bases. The CDR3 covers 14 residues. The CDR3 loop reads CASSGGSENTEAFF. The CDR3 nucleotides read TGCGCCAGCAGTGGGGGTAGTGAAAACACTGAAGCTTTCTTT.

The chain carries TRBV20-1 and TRBJ1-5, with D perhaps matching TRBD1 (5 bases). V shed 0 bases and J shed 3 bases, with 18 bases lying between them. Germline V gene data show CDR1 as DFQATT and CDR2 as SNEGSKA (reference sequence). This CDR3 comprises 17 residues. The chain's CDR3 is CSARDEGGAFFNQPQHF. The CDR3 DNA reads TGCAGTGCTAGAGATGAGGGAGGGGCCTTCTTCAATCAGCCCCAGCATTTT.

This clonotype has at least ten counts. The J gene is TRBJ2-7, the V gene TRBV6-5; D is possibly TRBD1 or TRBD2 (5 bases each). The CDR3 is made up of 13 amino acids. Trimming left V 6 bases short and J 2 bases short, with 11 bases between. CDR1 is MNHEY, CDR2 SVGAGI, per germline. The CDR3 DNA sequence: TGTGCCAGCAGCGAGGGACGGACCTACGAGCAGTACTTC. Encoded protein: CASSEGRTYEQYF.

J is TRBJ2-1 and V is TRBV20-1; possible D gene TRBD2, 6 bases. The CDR3 totals 12 residues. Trimming pared 6 bases from V and 2 bases from J, leaving 8 bases between. CDR1 is DFQATT and CDR2 is SNEGSKA in the germline V gene (reference sequence). For the CDR3, the DNA is TGCAGTGCCAAGCGGGCCTACAATGAGCAGTTCTTC. Its translation: CSAKRAYNEQFF.

Details on this clonotype: A read error may explain this, as a much larger clone is one base away. This chain joins TRBV10-2 and TRBJ1-1; D gene ambiguous. Germline assignment: CDR1 WSHSY and CDR2 SAAADI. The V end was cut by 5 bases, the J end by 10 bases, with 11 bases between. The CDR3 runs to 11 residues. CDR3 region: CASSWVSIAFF. CDR3 DNA sequence: TGCGCCAGCAGTTGGGTCAGCATAGCTTTCTTT.

This clonotype was counted a few times. The chain combines TRBV12-3 or TRBV12-4 with TRBJ1-5; D gene uncertain. This CDR3 has 16 residues. V dropped 6 bases and J dropped 0 bases, with 15 bases sitting between them. In nucleotides, the CDR3 is TGTGCCAGCAGCCTAACCGCGGCACATAGCAATCAGCCCCAGCATTTT. The encoded protein is CASSLTAAHSNQPQHF.

This chain links TRBV12-3 or TRBV12-4 with TRBJ2-1; unclear D gene. Deletions cut 5 bases from V and 4 bases from J, with 9 bases between. The CDR3 sequence is 13 residues long. CDR3 sequence: CASSLLVYNEQFF. CDR3 DNA: TGTGCCAGCAGTCTCCTAGTTTACAATGAGCAGTTCTTC.

This clonotype has more than one count but fewer than ten. This chain links TRBV15 with TRBJ2-7, with D unclear. This CDR3 is built from 15 residues. Germline V gene data show CDR1 as LNHNV and CDR2 as YYDKDF (reference sequence). The V end was cut by 0 bases, the J end by 4 bases, with 13 bases between. Written as DNA, the CDR3 is TGTGCCACCAGCAGAGACCCAACACCGGATTACGAGCAGTACTTC. Encoded protein: CATSRDPTPDYEQYF.

This clonotype was counted between two and nine times. The CDR3: CASSLAQERHEKLFF. CDR3 nucleotides: TGTGCCAGCAGCTTAGCACAGGAACGTCATGAAAAACTGTTTTTT. The chain links TRBV7-2 to TRBJ1-4, with D possibly being TRBD1 (5 bases). Looked up from germline, CDR1 is SGHTA and CDR2 is FQGNSA. The ends were cut back, 0 bases at V and 6 bases at J, with 11 bases in the middle. The CDR3 spans 15 residues.

For this clonotype: One junction end does not reproduce the germline sequence, and a read error may be involved. The V call is TRBV20-1, the J call TRBJ1-1, with no clear D. The germline CDR1 and CDR2 sequences are DFQATT and SNEGSKA (reference sequence). The CDR3 sequence is 10 residues long. The CDR3 loop is CSARYTEALF. The DNA for the CDR3 is TGCAGTGCTCGGTACACTGAAGCTCTCTTT.

The J gene is TRBJ1-3, the V gene TRBV19; possibly TRBD1 for D (6 bases). Germline V gene lookup returns CDR1 LNHDA and CDR2 SQIVND (reference sequence). The V end lost 6 bases, the J end lost 2 bases, and 17 bases lay between the germline ends. This CDR3 comprises 16 residues. CDR3: CASSHFSGTTGNTIYF. The CDR3 DNA reads TGTGCCAGTAGCCATTTCTCCGGGACAACTGGAAACACCATATATTTT.

The chain couples TRBV28 to TRBJ2-5; 7 nucleotides match TRBD2. V shed 8 bases, J shed 6 bases, and the junction held 6 bases outside the gene matches. CDR3 length: 12 amino acids. CDR1 and CDR2 (germline): MDHEN, SYDVKM. CDR3 in amino acids: CASLGGGKTQYF. DNA of the CDR3: TGTGCCAGCCTCGGCGGGGGAAAGACCCAGTACTTC.

J is TRBJ2-3 and V is TRBV11-3, with 13 bases identical to TRBD2. This CDR3 region has 16 residues. V trimming: 4 bases; J trimming: 1 base; junction bases outside the gene matches: 2. Germline V gene lookup returns CDR1 SGHNT and CDR2 YENEEA. The CDR3, as DNA: TGTGCCAGCAGCTCAGGACTAGCGGGGGGCACAGATACGCAGTATTTT. Its translation: CASSSGLAGGTDTQYF.

This chain joins TRBV3-1 and TRBJ2-5; D possibly uses TRBD1 or TRBD2 (5 bases each). CDR3 length: 11 residues. Trimming removed 1 base from V and 13 bases from J, with 10 bases in between. Germline CDR1 and CDR2: LGHDT and YNNKEL (reference sequence). CDR3 protein: CASSQAGGLYF. CDR3 bases: TGTGCCAGCAGCCAAGCTGGGGGTTTGTACTTC.

V and J are TRBV9 and TRBJ1-1, with a weak D call TRBD1 (5 bases). V lost 0 bases and J lost 11, with 11 bases in between. The CDR3 extends over 12 amino acids. Germline V gene lookup returns CDR1 SGDLS and CDR2 YYNGEE. The CDR3 coding sequence is TGTGCCAGCAGCGTAGCGAGGGGTGGTGCTTTCTTT. It codes for CASSVARGGAFF. The entire variable domain, with the rest obtained from reference TRBV9 and TRBJ1-1, is as follows: DSGVTQTPKHLITATGQRVTLRCSPRSGDLSVYWYQQSLDQGLQFLIQYYNGEERAKGNILERFSAQQFPDLHSELNLSSLELGDSALYFCASSVARGGAFFGQGTRLTVV.

On this clonotype itself: The germline gene is not matched at one end of the junction; a read error may be the cause. The rearrangement links TRBV11-3 to TRBJ2-3; D not certain. The V gene's germline CDR1 is SGHNT and CDR2 YENEEA. This CDR3 region has 14 residues. CDR3 sequence reads: CASSLGPNTDRQYF. In nucleotides, the CDR3 is TGTGCCAGCAGCTTAGGGCCGAACACAGATAGGCAGTATTTT.

This clonotype was detected only a few times. The rearrangement uses TRBV4-1 and TRBJ1-2; 9 nucleotides align to TRBD1. V lost 5 bases, J lost 3 bases, and 7 bases stayed unmatched. There are 15 residues in the CDR3. Germline CDR1 and CDR2: MGHRA and YSYEKL. The CDR3 region is CASSNSRQGDYGYTF. CDR3 sequence (DNA): TGCGCCAGCAGCAATAGTCGACAGGGGGACTATGGCTACACCTTC.

The V and J genes are TRBV11-2 and TRBJ1-2, with D hard to call. The V end was cut by 5 bases, the J end by 7 bases, with 11 bases between. This CDR3 contains 12 residues. The germline gives CDR1 SGHAT, CDR2 FQNNGV. The CDR3 bases are TGTGCCAGCAGCCCAGTATCGGGTGGCTACACCTTC. Translation gives CASSPVSGGYTF.

This clonotype was observed a few times. This chain joins TRBV5-1 and TRBJ2-3; no reliable D call. Per the germline V gene, CDR1 is SGHRS and CDR2 is YFSETQ. The CDR3 is 14 residues long. V was shortened by 0 bases and J by 10 bases, with 15 bases between the two germline ends. CDR3 sequence reads: CASSLEGPLSAQYF. The CDR3 coding sequence is TGCGCCAGCAGCTTGGAGGGTCCTTTGAGTGCGCAGTATTTT. Full variable domain (remainder filled in from reference TRBV5-1 and TRBJ2-3): KAGVTQTPRYLIKTRGQQVTLSCSPISGHRSVSWYQQTPGQGLQFLFEYFSETQRNKGNFPGRFSGRQFSNSRSEMNVSTLELGDSALYLCASSLEGPLSAQYFGPGTRLTVL.

This clonotype was seen a handful of times. This chain uses TRBV11-2 with TRBJ2-5; D might be TRBD1 or TRBD2, each matching 6 bases. The CDR3 spans 15 residues. V gave up 3 bases and J gave up 4 bases, with 15 bases separating them. Germline V gives CDR1 SGHAT, CDR2 FQNNGV. The CDR3 sequence: CASSFQHGGPETQYF. In nucleotides, the CDR3 is TGTGCCAGCAGCTTTCAACACGGGGGCCCAGAGACCCAGTACTTC.

This clonotype was seen only a few times. The J gene is TRBJ2-7, the V gene TRBV20-1; 9 bases match TRBD2. The CDR3 has 14 residues. The germline gives CDR1 DFQATT, CDR2 SNEGSKA (reference sequence). V gave up 0 bases and J gave up 1 base; unmatched junction bases: 1. The CDR3 is CSARDSGSSYEQYF. The CDR3 DNA follows: TGCAGTGCTAGAGATAGCGGGAGTTCCTACGAGCAGTACTTC.

The count of this clonotype is one. One base away lies a much larger clone, so this may be a sequencing read error. The V call is TRBV28, the J call TRBJ2-1, with 8 bases aligning to TRBD2. CDR3 length: 19 residues. Looked up from germline, CDR1 is MDHEN and CDR2 is SYDVKM. Here the CDR3 reads CASSLFVTSAKRGYNEQCF. As DNA, the CDR3 is TGTGCCAGCAGTTTATTCGTGACTAGCGCTAAAAGGGGATACAATGAGCAGTGCTTC.

This clonotype was counted ten times or more. V and J are TRBV6-1 and TRBJ2-5, with 7 bases that match TRBD2. With V trimmed by 11 bases and J by 1 base, 10 bases remained unmatched. Germline CDR1 and CDR2: MNHNS and SASEGT. The CDR3 is 14 residues long. The CDR3 region has the DNA TGTGCCGGAGGGGCGGGAGCCCTCCAAGAGACCCAGTACTTC. This encodes CAGGAGALQETQYF.

Here the CDR3 DNA reads TGTGCCAGCAGCTTAACGACAGGCTCTGAAGCTTTCTTT. Protein sequence: CASSLTTGSEAFF. The rearrangement links TRBV11-1 to TRBJ1-1; D is perhaps TRBD1 (6 bases). Germline CDR1 and CDR2: SGHAT and FQDESV (reference sequence). V lost 2 bases, J lost 6 bases, and 10 bases lay in between. The CDR3 sequence is 13 residues long.